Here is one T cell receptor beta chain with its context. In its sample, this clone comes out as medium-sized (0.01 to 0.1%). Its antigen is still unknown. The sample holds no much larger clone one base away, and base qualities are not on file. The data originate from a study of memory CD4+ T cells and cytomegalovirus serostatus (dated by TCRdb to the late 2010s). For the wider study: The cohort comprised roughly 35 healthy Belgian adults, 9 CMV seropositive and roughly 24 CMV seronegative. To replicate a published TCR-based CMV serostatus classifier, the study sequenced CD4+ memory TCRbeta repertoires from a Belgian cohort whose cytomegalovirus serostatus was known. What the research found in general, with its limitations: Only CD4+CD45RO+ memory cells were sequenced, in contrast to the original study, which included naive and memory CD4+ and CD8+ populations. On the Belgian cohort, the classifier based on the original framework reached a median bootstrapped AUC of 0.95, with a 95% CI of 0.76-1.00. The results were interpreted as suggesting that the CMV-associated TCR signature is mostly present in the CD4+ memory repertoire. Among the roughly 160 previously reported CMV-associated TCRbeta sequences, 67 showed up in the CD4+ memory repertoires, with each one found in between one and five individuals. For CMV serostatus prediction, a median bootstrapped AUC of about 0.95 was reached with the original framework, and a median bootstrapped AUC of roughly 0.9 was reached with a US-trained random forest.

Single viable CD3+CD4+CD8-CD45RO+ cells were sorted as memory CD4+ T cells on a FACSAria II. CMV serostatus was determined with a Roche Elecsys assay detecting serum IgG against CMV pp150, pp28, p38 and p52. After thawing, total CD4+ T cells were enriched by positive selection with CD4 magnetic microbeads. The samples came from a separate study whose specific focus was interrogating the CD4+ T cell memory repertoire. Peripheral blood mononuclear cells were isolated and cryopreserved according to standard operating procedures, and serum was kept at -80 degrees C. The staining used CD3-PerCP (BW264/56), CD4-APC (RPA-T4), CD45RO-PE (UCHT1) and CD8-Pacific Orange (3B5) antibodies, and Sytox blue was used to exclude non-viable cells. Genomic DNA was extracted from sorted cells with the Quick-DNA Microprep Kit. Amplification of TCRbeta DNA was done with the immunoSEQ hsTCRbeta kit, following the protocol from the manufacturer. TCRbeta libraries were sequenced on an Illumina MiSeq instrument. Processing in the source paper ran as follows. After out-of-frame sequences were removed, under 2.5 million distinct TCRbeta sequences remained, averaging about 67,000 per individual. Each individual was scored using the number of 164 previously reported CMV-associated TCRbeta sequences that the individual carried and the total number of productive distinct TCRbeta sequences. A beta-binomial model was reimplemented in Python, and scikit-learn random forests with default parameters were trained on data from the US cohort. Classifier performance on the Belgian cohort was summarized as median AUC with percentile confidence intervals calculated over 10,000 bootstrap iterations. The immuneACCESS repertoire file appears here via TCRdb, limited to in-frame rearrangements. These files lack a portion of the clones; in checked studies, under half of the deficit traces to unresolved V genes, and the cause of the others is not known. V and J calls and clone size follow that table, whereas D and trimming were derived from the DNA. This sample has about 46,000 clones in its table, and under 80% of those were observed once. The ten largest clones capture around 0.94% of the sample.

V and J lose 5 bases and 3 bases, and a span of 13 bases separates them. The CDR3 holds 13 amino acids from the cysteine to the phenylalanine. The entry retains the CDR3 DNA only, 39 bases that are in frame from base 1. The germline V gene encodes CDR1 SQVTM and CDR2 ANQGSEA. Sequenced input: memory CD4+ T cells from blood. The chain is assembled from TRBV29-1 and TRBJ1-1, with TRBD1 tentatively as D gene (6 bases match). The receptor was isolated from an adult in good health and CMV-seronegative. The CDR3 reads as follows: CSVQQGGDTEAFF. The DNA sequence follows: TGCAGCGTTCAACAGGGTGGGGACACTGAAGCTTTCTTT.